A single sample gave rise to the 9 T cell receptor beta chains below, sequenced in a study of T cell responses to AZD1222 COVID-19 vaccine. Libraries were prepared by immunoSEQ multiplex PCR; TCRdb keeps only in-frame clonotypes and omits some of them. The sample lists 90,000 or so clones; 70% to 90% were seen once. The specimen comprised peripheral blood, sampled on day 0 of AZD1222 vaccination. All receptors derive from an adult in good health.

In nucleotides, the CDR3 is TGTGCCAGCAGTTACTCCCAGGGAGGAGGAAATTCACCCCTCCACTTT. Its protein is CASSYSQGGGNSPLHF. The chain joins TRBV6-5 to TRBJ1-6, with D possibly TRBD1 on 5 matching bases. The germline V and J ends were trimmed by 0 bases and 7 bases, with 13 bases remaining between them. The CDR3 is 16 residues long. CDR1 and CDR2 from the germline V gene are MNHEY and SVGAGI.

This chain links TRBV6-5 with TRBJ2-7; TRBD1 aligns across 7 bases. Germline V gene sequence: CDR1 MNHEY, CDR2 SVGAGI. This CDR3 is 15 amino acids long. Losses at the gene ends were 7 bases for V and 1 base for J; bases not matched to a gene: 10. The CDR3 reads CASTKGAERSYEQYF. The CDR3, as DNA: TGTGCCAGCACCAAGGGGGCCGAGAGGTCCTACGAGCAGTACTTC.

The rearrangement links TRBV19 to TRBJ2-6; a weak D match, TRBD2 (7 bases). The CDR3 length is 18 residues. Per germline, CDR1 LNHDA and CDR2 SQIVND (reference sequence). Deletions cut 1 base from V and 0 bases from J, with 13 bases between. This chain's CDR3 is CASSIVQGRASGANVLTF. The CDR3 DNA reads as TGTGCCAGTAGTATAGTCCAGGGGAGGGCCTCTGGGGCCAACGTCCTGACTTTC. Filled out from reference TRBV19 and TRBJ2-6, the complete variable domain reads DGGITQSPKYLFRKEGQNVTLSCEQNLNHDAMYWYRQDPGQGLRLIYYSQIVNDFQKGDIAEGYSVSREKKESFPLTVTSAQKNPTAFYLCASSIVQGRASGANVLTFGAGSRLTVL.

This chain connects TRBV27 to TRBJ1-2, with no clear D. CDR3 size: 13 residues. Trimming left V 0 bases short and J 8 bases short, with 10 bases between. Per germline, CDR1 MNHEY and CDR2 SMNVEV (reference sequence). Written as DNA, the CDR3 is TGTGCCAGCAGTTTATCATCGCAGTGGGGCTACACCTTC. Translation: CASSLSSQWGYTF.

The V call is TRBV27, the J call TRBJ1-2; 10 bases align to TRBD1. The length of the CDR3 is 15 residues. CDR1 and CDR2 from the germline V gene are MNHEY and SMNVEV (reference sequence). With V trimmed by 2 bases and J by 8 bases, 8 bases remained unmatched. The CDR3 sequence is CASSLGTGDSEGYTF. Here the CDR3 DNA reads TGTGCCAGCAGTTTAGGGACAGGGGACTCCGAGGGCTACACCTTC.

CDR3 sequence: CASSPGGQRNQPQHF. As DNA, the CDR3 is TGTGCCAGCTCACCAGGCGGACAGCGCAATCAGCCCCAGCATTTT. The V gene is TRBV18, the J gene TRBJ1-5, with a weak D call TRBD1 (6 bases). The CDR3 has 15 residues. Trimming pared 2 bases from V and 2 bases from J, leaving 10 bases between. Germline loops: CDR1 KGHSH, CDR2 LQKENI.

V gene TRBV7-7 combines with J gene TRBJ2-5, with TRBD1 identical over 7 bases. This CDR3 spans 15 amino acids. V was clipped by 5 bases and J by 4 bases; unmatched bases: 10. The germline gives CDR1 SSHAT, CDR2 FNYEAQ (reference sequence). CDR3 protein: CASSPGTDIRETQYF. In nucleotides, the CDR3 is TGTGCCAGCAGCCCCGGGACAGACATCCGAGAGACCCAGTACTTC.

The CDR3 region has the DNA TGCGCCAGCAGCCAAGGGGGAGCCACCGGGGAGCTGTTTTTT. Protein: CASSQGGATGELFF. V and J are TRBV4-3 and TRBJ2-2; D possibly corresponds to TRBD2 (5 bases). Germline CDR1 is LGHNA and CDR2 is YSLEER. The CDR3 has 14 amino acids. V gave up 1 base and J gave up 4 bases, with 7 bases separating them.

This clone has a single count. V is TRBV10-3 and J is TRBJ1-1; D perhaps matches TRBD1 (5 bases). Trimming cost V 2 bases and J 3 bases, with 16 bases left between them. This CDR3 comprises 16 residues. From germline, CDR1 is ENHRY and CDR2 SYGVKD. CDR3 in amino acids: CAISERAGRGDTEAFF. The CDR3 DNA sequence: TGTGCCATCAGTGAGAGGGCAGGACGAGGGGACACTGAAGCTTTCTTT.